These 17 T cell receptor beta chains share one sample of origin, sequenced in a study of T cell responses to AZD1222 COVID-19 vaccine. Profiled with immunoSEQ multiplex PCR; TCRdb holds only in-frame clones, not every one. The sample yields about 140,000 clones, roughly nine tenths seen once. The material sequenced was peripheral blood, taken on day 0 of AZD1222 vaccination. The source of these receptors is an adult in good health.

The chain carries TRBV28 and TRBJ2-5, with 9 nucleotides matching TRBD2. This CDR3 contains 13 residues. V gave up 4 bases and J gave up 5 bases; unmatched junction bases: 2. Germline CDR1 and CDR2: MDHEN and SYDVKM. The CDR3 loop is CASSSSGEETQYF. In DNA, the CDR3 is TGTGCCAGCAGTTCTAGCGGGGAGGAGACCCAGTACTTC.

V gene TRBV7-8 combines with J gene TRBJ1-3; 7 nucleotides align to TRBD1. CDR3 length equals 15 residues. The germline gives CDR1 SGHVS, CDR2 FQNEAQ. V gave up 1 base and J gave up 5 bases; unmatched junction bases: 5. CDR3 sequence: CASSLGRGRRNTIYF. As DNA, the CDR3 is TGTGCCAGCAGCTTAGGCAGGGGGAGGAGAAACACCATATATTTT.

CDR3 sequence reads: CASSQGTGVGKTQYF. The CDR3 DNA is TGTGCCAGCAGCCAGGGTACAGGGGTAGGGAAGACCCAGTACTTC. The chain couples TRBV4-2 to TRBJ2-5; 7 bases fit TRBD1. This CDR3 is built from 15 residues. The germline V gene encodes CDR1 LGHNA and CDR2 YNFKEQ. J was trimmed by 6 bases and V by 3 bases; bases with no gene match: 10.

The genes are TRBV28 and TRBJ1-2, with a tentative D call TRBD1 (5 bases). V was clipped by 2 bases and J by 6 bases, with 7 bases between them. Germline lookup yields CDR1 MDHEN and CDR2 SYDVKM. This CDR3 is 12 amino acids long. The CDR3 is CASSLVRDGYTF. CDR3 sequence (DNA): TGTGCCAGCAGTTTAGTCAGGGATGGCTACACCTTC.

The chain uses TRBV28 and TRBJ1-4; D unresolved. Germline assignment: CDR1 MDHEN and CDR2 SYDVKM. This CDR3 is 14 amino acids long. Trimming removed 3 bases from V and 7 bases from J, with 12 bases in between. CDR3: CASSFRQDVEKLFF. The CDR3 nucleotides read TGTGCCAGCAGTTTTAGGCAGGACGTTGAAAAACTGTTTTTT. Together with reference TRBV28 and TRBJ1-4, the CDR3 gives the full variable domain: DVKVTQSSRYLVKRTGEKVFLECVQDMDHENMFWYRQDPGLGLRLIYFSYDVKMKEKGDIPEGYSVSREKKERFSLILESASTNQTSMYLCASSFRQDVEKLFFGSGTQLSVL.

The V and J genes are TRBV29-1 and TRBJ2-1, with 13 bases identical to TRBD2. The CDR3 runs to 14 residues. With 5 bases clipped from V and 7 bases from J, the junction kept 5 bases outside the gene matches. Per the germline V gene, CDR1 is SQVTM and CDR2 is ANQGSEA. CDR3 in amino acids: CSVQGLAGSNEQFF. CDR3 nucleotide sequence: TGCAGCGTTCAGGGACTAGCGGGATCAAATGAGCAGTTCTTC.

The chain combines TRBV16 with TRBJ2-2; TRBD1 matches at 8 bases. Losses at the gene ends were 4 bases for V and 3 bases for J; bases not matched to a gene: 19. The CDR3 contains 20 residues. Germline loops: CDR1 KGHSY, CDR2 FQNENV. CDR3 DNA sequence: TGTGCCAGCAGCCGGGCCCAATCTCCCACGGACAGGGCCGACACCGGGGAGCTGTTTTTT. Translated, it gives CASSRAQSPTDRADTGELFF.

The rearrangement uses TRBV7-9 and TRBJ1-1; 7 bases map to TRBD1. The CDR3 extends over 13 amino acids. V was clipped by 6 bases and J by 5 bases; unmatched bases: 6. Germline CDR1 is SEHNR and CDR2 is FQNEAQ (reference sequence). The chain's CDR3 is CASRPGQVTEAFF. The CDR3 nucleotides read TGTGCCAGCAGACCCGGACAGGTTACTGAAGCTTTCTTT.

The CDR3 spells CASSQDFSYEQYF. CDR3 coding DNA: TGCGCCAGCAGCCAAGACTTCTCCTACGAGCAGTACTTC. V gene TRBV4-3 combines with J gene TRBJ2-7; D ambiguous. Looked up from germline, CDR1 is LGHNA and CDR2 is YSLEER. Trimming shortened V by 0 bases and J by 0 bases, and 3 bases separated the two germline ends. The CDR3 is 13 amino acids.

V and J are TRBV9 and TRBJ2-1, with 13 bases matching TRBD2. The CDR3 is made up of 16 amino acids. Germline V gives CDR1 SGDLS, CDR2 YYNGEE. With V trimmed by 3 bases and J by 10 bases, 10 bases remained unmatched. CDR3 nucleotide sequence: TGTGCCAGCAGCGCGACCGGGACTAGCGGGATGTCCGAGCAGTTCTTC. It translates to CASSATGTSGMSEQFF.

The CDR3 sequence is CASSVDPSGIREQYF. CDR3 nucleotides: TGTGCCAGCAGCGTAGATCCTAGCGGGATTCGCGAGCAGTACTTC. The gene calls are TRBV9 and TRBJ2-7; 9 positions match TRBD2. In germline, CDR1 is SGDLS, CDR2 YYNGEE. The CDR3 runs to 15 residues. The ends lost 0 bases at V and 6 bases at J; junction bases unmatched: 7.

This sequence joins TRBV10-3 and TRBJ2-3, with D perhaps TRBD2 (6 bases). V was trimmed by 4 bases and J by 6 bases, leaving 11 bases between them. CDR1 and CDR2 (germline): ENHRY, SYGVKD. This CDR3 is built from 13 residues. The CDR3 reads CAISAEGSDTQYF. DNA of the CDR3: TGTGCCATCAGTGCGGAGGGGTCGGATACGCAGTATTTT.

The chain carries TRBV7-8 and TRBJ2-7; TRBD1 agrees at 7 bases. The CDR3 is 15 residues long. The V segment lost 0 bases and the J segment 5 bases; nucleotides outside the gene matches: 7. The V gene's germline CDR1 is SGHVS and CDR2 FQNEAQ. Here the CDR3 reads CASSLAGSGGDEQYF. DNA for the CDR3: TGTGCCAGCAGCTTAGCGGGATCAGGGGGAGACGAGCAGTACTTC.

The chain couples TRBV27 to TRBJ2-7; no reliable D call. The CDR3 runs to 15 residues. The germline V and J ends were trimmed by 5 bases and 0 bases, with 14 bases remaining between them. Germline lookup yields CDR1 MNHEY and CDR2 SMNVEV (reference sequence). The CDR3 DNA sequence: TGTGCCAGCAGTCCCCGGCGCACCCTCTCCTACGAGCAGTACTTC. This sequence encodes CASSPRRTLSYEQYF.

V gene TRBV7-8 combines with J gene TRBJ1-4; 9 positions match TRBD1. CDR1 and CDR2 (germline): SGHVS, FQNEAQ. J lost 1 base, V lost 4 bases, and 4 bases had no gene match. This CDR3 is 16 amino acids long. Here the CDR3 reads CASSSGQGQTNEKLFF. The CDR3 DNA follows: TGTGCCAGCAGCTCGGGACAGGGCCAAACTAATGAAAAACTGTTTTTT.

The CDR3 here is CAISEVDRGETQYF. The CDR3 DNA sequence: TGTGCCATCAGTGAAGTGGACAGGGGAGAGACCCAGTACTTC. The chain recombines TRBV10-3 with TRBJ2-5, with 9 bases aligning to TRBD1. The length of the CDR3 is 14 residues. CDR1 is ENHRY and CDR2 is SYGVKD in the germline V gene. The junction had 3 bases not matched to a gene; V was cut back by 3 bases and J by 4 bases.

The V and J genes are TRBV6-5 and TRBJ2-2; D tentatively fits TRBD1 or TRBD2 (5 bases each). Germline loops: CDR1 MNHEY, CDR2 SVGAGI. This CDR3 has 15 amino acids. The V end lost 10 bases, the J end lost 6 bases, and 21 bases lay between the germline ends. The CDR3 loop is CATLSVHEGPGELFF. The CDR3 region has the DNA TGTGCCACCTTGTCAGTTCACGAGGGGCCCGGGGAGCTGTTTTTT.